A single sample gave rise to the 13 T cell receptor beta chains below, sequenced in a study of OX40 agonist ivuxolimab in advanced cancers. The table came from immunoSEQ multiplex PCR; TCRdb's copy has only in-frame clones and leaves some out. The table shows fewer than 75,000 clones, with 80% to 90% occurring only once. The source was CD4+ or CD8+ T cells sorted from blood, collected in a trial of the OX40 agonist ivuxolimab. All receptors derive from an adult with an advanced solid tumor such as melanoma, head and neck, liver or kidney cancer.

The V gene is TRBV13, the J gene TRBJ2-7; D may be TRBD1 or TRBD2 (5 bases each). Trimming removed 5 bases at V and 0 bases at J, with 14 bases between. The CDR3 consists of 15 residues. Germline V gene sequence: CDR1 PRHDT, CDR2 FYEKMQ (reference sequence). CDR3 sequence: CASSLEIGASYEQYF. CDR3 nucleotides: TGTGCCAGCAGCCTGGAGATCGGGGCCTCCTACGAGCAGTACTTC.

This chain connects TRBV27 to TRBJ2-3; D unclear. Between the trimmed V and J ends, which lost 0 bases and 4 bases, there was a span of 8 bases. The CDR3 consists of 14 residues. Germline lookup yields CDR1 MNHEY and CDR2 SMNVEV (reference sequence). The DNA of the CDR3 is TGTGCCAGCAGTTTATCCCAGGCCCCAGATACGCAGTATTTT. Translating it yields CASSLSQAPDTQYF.

V is TRBV28 and J is TRBJ1-2; a weak D match, TRBD1 (5 bases). CDR1 is MDHEN and CDR2 is SYDVKM in the germline V gene. Between the trimmed V and J ends, which lost 4 bases and 3 bases, there was a span of 18 bases. The CDR3 sequence is 16 residues long. The CDR3 sequence is CASSWGSEANDYGYTF. The CDR3 nucleotides are TGTGCCAGCAGTTGGGGGTCGGAAGCAAATGACTATGGCTACACCTTC.

The V and J genes are TRBV19 and TRBJ1-1; TRBD1 might be the D (5 bases). The V gene lost 11 bases and the J gene lost 6 bases, with 22 bases spanning the gap. The CDR3 sequence is 14 residues long. Germline loops: CDR1 LNHDA, CDR2 SQIVND (reference sequence). The CDR3 region is CAVNFRDAGPEAFF. The CDR3 bases are TGTGCCGTCAACTTCCGGGACGCAGGCCCTGAAGCTTTCTTT. The whole variable domain, remainder taken from reference TRBV19 and TRBJ1-1, is DGGITQSPKYLFRKEGQNVTLSCEQNLNHDAMYWYRQDPGQGLRLIYYSQIVNDFQKGDIAEGYSVSREKKESFPLTVTSAQKNPTAFYLCAVNFRDAGPEAFFGQGTRLTVV.

CDR3 region: CASSYSAGSSGNTIYF. The CDR3 nucleotides read TGTGCCAGCAGTTACTCAGCGGGCAGCTCTGGAAACACCATATATTTT. The genes are TRBV6-5 and TRBJ1-3; D unclear. The V gene lost 0 bases and the J gene lost 0 bases, with 9 bases spanning the gap. This CDR3 spans 16 amino acids. Germline values: CDR1 MNHEY, CDR2 SVGAGI.

J is TRBJ1-1 and V is TRBV11-3; no clear D gene. The CDR3 extends over 13 amino acids. Trimming took 3 bases from V and 3 from J, leaving 8 bases between them. Germline assignment: CDR1 SGHNT and CDR2 YENEEA. In DNA, the CDR3 is TGTGCCAGCAGCTTCGGCGGCTACACTGAAGCTTTCTTT. Amino acid sequence: CASSFGGYTEAFF.

The chain is built from TRBV7-2 and TRBJ1-3; no clear D gene. The CDR3 has 15 residues. V lost 4 bases to trimming and J lost 0 bases, with 10 bases between them. Germline V CDR1 and CDR2: SGHTA, FQGNSA. The CDR3 loop is CASSSIQFSGNTIYF. The DNA of the CDR3 is TGTGCCAGCAGCTCAATACAGTTCTCTGGAAACACCATATATTTT.

As concerns this clone: The sample holds other DNA sequences that translate to the same CDR3. The V call is TRBV4-1, the J call TRBJ2-5, with 7 bases matching TRBD1. V gave up 3 bases and J gave up 0 bases; unmatched junction bases: 4. CDR1 MGHRA and CDR2 YSYEKL come from the germline V gene. The CDR3 is 15 residues long. In nucleotides, the CDR3 is TGCGCCAGCAGCCAGCCCGACAGGGACCAAGAGACCCAGTACTTC. Translated, it gives CASSQPDRDQETQYF.

The rearrangement uses TRBV7-8 and TRBJ1-3; 10 bases are a match to TRBD1. The CDR3 is made up of 16 amino acids. V lost 7 bases, J lost 0 bases, and 6 bases stayed unmatched. CDR1 and CDR2 from the germline V gene are SGHVS and FQNEAQ. In DNA form, the CDR3 reads TGTGCCAGCACCCCGACAGGGGGCCTCTCTGGAAACACCATATATTTT. Amino acid sequence: CASTPTGGLSGNTIYF.

This rearrangement joins TRBV15 to TRBJ2-7; D is unresolved. Germline V CDR1 and CDR2: LNHNV, YYDKDF (reference sequence). CDR3 length equals 13 residues. With 3 bases removed from V and 3 bases from J, the gap between germline ends came to 9 bases. CDR3 coding DNA: TGTGCCACCAGCAGTGGCCGAAGCTACGAGCAGTACTTC. Its translation: CATSSGRSYEQYF.

A single count supports this clone. The chain joins TRBV29-1 to TRBJ2-3; no definite D call. V was trimmed by 4 bases and J by 4 bases, leaving 9 bases between them. CDR3 length equals 12 residues. CDR1 SQVTM and CDR2 ANQGSEA come from the germline V gene. The CDR3 protein is CSVGVGADTQYF. The CDR3 DNA follows: TGCAGCGTTGGTGTAGGCGCAGATACGCAGTATTTT.

The chain recombines TRBV5-1 with TRBJ1-1; D is undetermined. V lost 4 bases and J lost 5, with 21 bases in between. This CDR3 region has 16 residues. CDR1 and CDR2 from the germline V gene are SGHRS and YFSETQ. CDR3 DNA: TGCGCCAGCAGCCCGGGTGCTCTGAGGGCGGAAACTGAAGCTTTCTTT. Its translation: CASSPGALRAETEAFF. Full variable domain (rest looked up from reference TRBV5-1 and TRBJ1-1): KAGVTQTPRYLIKTRGQQVTLSCSPISGHRSVSWYQQTPGQGLQFLFEYFSETQRNKGNFPGRFSGRQFSNSRSEMNVSTLELGDSALYLCASSPGALRAETEAFFGQGTRLTVV.

CDR3 in DNA: TGTGCCAGCAGCTTAGCGGTAGCGGGGGGGAGCACAGATACGCAGTATTTT. Its protein is CASSLAVAGGSTDTQYF. V usage is TRBV11-2 and J usage is TRBJ2-3; 11 bases agree with TRBD2. This CDR3 spans 17 amino acids. J gave up 0 bases and V 1 base, and 3 bases lay outside the gene matches. Per the germline V gene, CDR1 is SGHAT and CDR2 is FQNNGV.